This T cell receptor beta chain was retrieved from a study of beta chain features in type 1 diabetes. It was via CD45RO/CCR7/CD25/CD127/CD95/CD27 that CD4+ naive, central memory, regulatory and stem cell-like memory cells were sorted. The whole isolated RNA underwent reverse transcription, so sequencing captured expressed TCRB transcripts. Using immunoSEQ multiplex PCR, the repertoire was profiled, and TCRdb retains in-frame clones only, with some absent. The data show about 230,000 clones, with over 9.5% seen just once and under 0.035% held by the top ten. The germline V gene has CDR1 SGDLS and CDR2 YYNGEE. CDR3 length: 16 residues. V trimming: 5 bases; J trimming: 3 bases; junction bases outside the gene matches: 10.

The rearrangement uses TRBV9 and TRBJ2-2, with 7 bases that match TRBD1. This receptor was identified in a young woman in good health. The specimen sequenced was naive CD4+ T cells from blood. CDR3 sequence (DNA): TGTGCCAGCAGTCCGAAGGGACAGAGACACACCGGGGAGCTGTTTTTT. Protein product: CASSPKGQRHTGELFF.